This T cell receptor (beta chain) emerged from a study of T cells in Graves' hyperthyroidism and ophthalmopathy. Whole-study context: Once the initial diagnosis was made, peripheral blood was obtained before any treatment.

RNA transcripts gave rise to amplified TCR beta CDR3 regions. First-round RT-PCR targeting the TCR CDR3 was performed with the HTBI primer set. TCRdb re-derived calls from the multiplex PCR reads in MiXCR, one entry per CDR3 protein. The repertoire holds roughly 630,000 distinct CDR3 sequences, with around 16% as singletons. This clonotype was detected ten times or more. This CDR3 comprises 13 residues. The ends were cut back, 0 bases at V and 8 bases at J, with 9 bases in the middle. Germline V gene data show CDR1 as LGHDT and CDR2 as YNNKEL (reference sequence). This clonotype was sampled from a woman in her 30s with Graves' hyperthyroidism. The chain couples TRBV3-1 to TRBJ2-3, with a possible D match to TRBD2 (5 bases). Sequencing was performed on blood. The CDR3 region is CASSQDREGTQYF. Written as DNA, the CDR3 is TGTGCCAGCAGCCAAGATCGTGAGGGTACGCAGTATTTT.